These 17 T cell receptor beta chains originate from one sample sequenced in a study of cytomegalovirus exposure and HLA in healthy donors. PCR primers comprised 60 Vbeta and 13 Jbeta primers. Using immunoSEQ multiplex PCR, the repertoire was profiled, and TCRdb retains in-frame clones only, with some absent. The table has hundreds of thousands of clones, around 89% seen once. What was sequenced was PBMCs. Source of these receptors: a woman under 30 in good health and CMV-seronegative.

This sequence joins TRBV5-1 and TRBJ1-1; D gene uncertain. The V end lost 0 bases, the J end lost 4 bases, and 13 bases lay between the germline ends. Germline V lookup: CDR1 SGHRS, CDR2 YFSETQ. The CDR3 extends over 15 amino acids. The CDR3 DNA reads as TGCGCCAGCAGCTTGGCGGCCGGGTTGGGCACTGAAGCTTTCTTT. It specifies CASSLAAGLGTEAFF.

This chain links TRBV27 with TRBJ1-5, with 8 bases fitting TRBD1. Germline values: CDR1 MNHEY, CDR2 SMNVEV (reference sequence). The CDR3 has 22 residues. Germline trimming cut 1 base from V and 0 bases from J; bases unmatched to any gene: 20. In DNA, the CDR3 is TGTGCCAGCAGTTTATTTTTAACCTCTGGACAGGGTAAGAGATATAGCAATCAGCCCCAGCATTTT. Protein sequence: CASSLFLTSGQGKRYSNQPQHF.

The chain employs TRBV6-5 and TRBJ2-7, with D tentatively TRBD2 (6 bases). This CDR3 region has 12 residues. Trimming took 5 bases from V and 3 from J, leaving 8 bases between them. Germline V CDR1 and CDR2: MNHEY, SVGAGI. The CDR3 coding sequence is TGTGCCAGCAGTGGGCGGGGCTACGAGCAGTACTTC. Translating it yields CASSGRGYEQYF.

J is TRBJ2-1 and V is TRBV7-9, with 10 bases that match TRBD2. Trimming removed 4 bases from V and 11 bases from J; junction bases left unmatched: 11. This CDR3 is 15 amino acids long. Germline V lookup: CDR1 SEHNR, CDR2 FQNEAQ (reference sequence). CDR3 in DNA: TGTGCCAGCAGCTCCCTGCTAGCGGGGGAGGACCAGCAGTTCTTC. It is translated as CASSSLLAGEDQQFF.

This sequence joins TRBV5-4 and TRBJ2-7; 9 bases agree with TRBD1. The junction had 6 bases not matched to a gene; V was cut back by 4 bases and J by 4 bases. CDR3 length equals 14 residues. Germline V gene sequence: CDR1 SGHNT, CDR2 YYREEE (reference sequence). The DNA for the CDR3 is TGTGCCAGCAGCATCGGGACAGGGATGTACGAGCAGTACTTC. Amino acid sequence: CASSIGTGMYEQYF.

The V gene is TRBV30, the J gene TRBJ1-5, with 7 bases aligning to TRBD1. This CDR3 is 16 amino acids long. Germline values: CDR1 GTSNPN, CDR2 SVGIG (reference sequence). V shed 1 base and J 2 bases; nucleotides not matched to a gene: 8. DNA of the CDR3: TGTGCCTGGAGTGGGAACAGGGGAGCGGGCAATCAGCCCCAGCATTTT. Encoded protein: CAWSGNRGAGNQPQHF.

This rearrangement joins TRBV11-3 to TRBJ1-2; tentative D call: TRBD1 (6 bases). Trimming removed 5 bases from V and 4 bases from J, with 11 bases in between. Germline CDR1 reads SGHNT; CDR2 reads YENEEA. The CDR3 has 13 amino acids. The DNA of the CDR3 is TGTGCCAGCAGCACCGGACAGTTCTATGGCTACACCTTC. Translation gives CASSTGQFYGYTF.

The genes are TRBV18 and TRBJ1-2; the match to TRBD1 covers 7 bases. Looked up from germline, CDR1 is KGHSH and CDR2 is LQKENI. J lost 5 bases, V lost 1 base, and 7 bases had no gene match. This CDR3 spans 15 amino acids. CDR3 protein: CASSPQGAQRYGYTF. CDR3 DNA sequence: TGTGCCAGCTCACCACAGGGGGCGCAGAGGTATGGCTACACCTTC.

This chain joins TRBV6-1 and TRBJ2-7, with no clear D. Germline V gene lookup returns CDR1 MNHNS and CDR2 SASEGT. This CDR3 contains 12 residues. The germline V and J ends were trimmed by 6 bases and 0 bases, with 6 bases remaining between them. The CDR3 reads CASRQFSYEQYF. The CDR3 bases are TGTGCCAGCAGGCAGTTCTCCTACGAGCAGTACTTC.

The chain couples TRBV9 to TRBJ2-5; 10 positions match TRBD2. Germline loops: CDR1 SGDLS, CDR2 YYNGEE. The CDR3 is 13 residues long. J lost 5 bases, V lost 6 bases, and 4 bases had no gene match. The CDR3 here is CASTSGGDETQYF. CDR3 in DNA: TGTGCCAGCACCAGCGGGGGGGATGAGACCCAGTACTTC.

The V and J genes are TRBV5-5 and TRBJ1-2, with D perhaps matching TRBD1 (6 bases). With 5 bases removed from V and 7 bases from J, the gap between germline ends came to 15 bases. The CDR3 extends over 13 amino acids. The germline CDR1 and CDR2 sequences are SGHKS and YYEKEE (reference sequence). CDR3 protein: CASSAGRGAGYTF. CDR3 coding DNA: TGTGCCAGCAGTGCGGGACGGGGGGCTGGCTACACCTTC.

The CDR3 here is CASSPDRGQETQYF. The CDR3 DNA is TGTGCCAGCAGCCCTGACAGGGGCCAAGAGACCCAGTACTTC. The chain is built from TRBV7-2 and TRBJ2-5; 8 positions agree with TRBD1. Germline lookup yields CDR1 SGHTA and CDR2 FQGNSA. Germline trimming cut 5 bases from V and 1 base from J; bases unmatched to any gene: 3. The CDR3 contains 14 residues. The entire variable domain, with the rest obtained from reference TRBV7-2 and TRBJ2-5, is as follows: GAGVSQSPSNKVTEKGKDVELRCDPISGHTALYWYRQSLGQGLEFLIYFQGNSAPDKSGLPSDRFSAERTGGSVSTLTIQRTQQEDSAVYLCASSPDRGQETQYFGPGTRLLVL.

J is TRBJ2-2 and V is TRBV4-1; TRBD2 is a possible D gene (6 bases). The germline V and J ends were trimmed by 4 bases and 6 bases, with 18 bases remaining between them. Germline lookup yields CDR1 MGHRA and CDR2 YSYEKL. The CDR3 sequence is 16 residues long. As DNA, the CDR3 is TGCGCCAGCAGCCGTACCAACCGCCGACTAGCCGGGGAGCTGTTTTTT. This gives the protein CASSRTNRRLAGELFF.

The gene calls are TRBV6-1 and TRBJ2-7; D is unclear. This CDR3 region has 12 residues. Trimming shortened V by 6 bases and J by 12 bases, and 18 bases separated the two germline ends. Germline V gene data show CDR1 as MNHNS and CDR2 as SASEGT. The CDR3 spells CASSAPPGSVYF. CDR3 DNA: TGTGCCAGCAGCGCCCCACCAGGCTCAGTGTACTTC.

Here the CDR3 reads CASAPSSGLAYGIGYNEQFF. The CDR3 region has the DNA TGTGCCAGCGCGCCCTCAAGTGGACTAGCGTACGGAATAGGTTACAATGAGCAGTTCTTC. The chain combines TRBV7-6 with TRBJ2-1, with TRBD2 matching over 9 bases. Trimming removed 8 bases from V and 4 bases from J; junction bases left unmatched: 24. The CDR3 loop spans 20 amino acids. Germline CDR1 is SGHVS and CDR2 is FNYEAQ.

This chain connects TRBV29-1 to TRBJ2-1; 11 bases align to TRBD2. The CDR3 runs to 16 residues. V lost 0 bases to trimming and J lost 6 bases; unmatched junction nucleotides: 7. Per the germline V gene, CDR1 is SQVTM and CDR2 is ANQGSEA. CDR3 coding DNA: TGCAGCGTTGAAGAAATTAGACTAGCGGGATCCAATGAGCAGTTCTTC. Translation gives CSVEEIRLAGSNEQFF.

The genes are TRBV7-6 and TRBJ2-5; unclear D gene. CDR1 and CDR2 from the germline V gene are SGHVS and FNYEAQ. This CDR3 comprises 15 residues. V was shortened by 5 bases and J by 5 bases, with 18 bases between the two germline ends. CDR3 DNA sequence: TGTGCCAGCAGCCCGCCGAAAGTCCTGGAGGAGACCCAGTACTTC. It is translated as CASSPPKVLEETQYF.